This paragraph reports one T cell receptor (beta chain). Its antigen is undetermined. TCRdb keeps only in-frame clones here, not all; method: immunoSEQ multiplex PCR. Altogether 200,000 to 250,000 clones are present, about nine tenths being singletons, with the ten largest covering approximately 2%. This sample is part of a study of cytomegalovirus exposure and HLA in healthy donors. Study-wide results and caveats: There were 160 or so TCR beta chains listed as cytomegalovirus-associated. In vitro data verified a few CMV-associated chains as specific for CMV antigens. For most TCR sequences rarity was the rule, although some public TCRs occurred in many donors.

The length of the CDR3 is 15 residues. Germline assignment: CDR1 SGDLS and CDR2 YYNGEE. Trimming took off 0 bases at V and 6 bases at J, with 14 bases between the two ends. Sequencing was done on a sample of PBMCs. The receptor was derived from a woman under 30 in good health and CMV-seropositive. The chain has TRBV9 and TRBJ2-3; possible D gene TRBD1, 6 bases. The CDR3 DNA reads as TGTGCCAGCAGCGTAGCTCCAGGGGTGGCGGATACGCAGTATTTT. Protein sequence: CASSVAPGVADTQYF.